This TCR beta chain was retrieved from a study of cytomegalovirus exposure and HLA in healthy donors. This PCR relied on a set of 60 Vbeta primers and 13 Jbeta primers. TCRdb's table, derived via immunoSEQ multiplex PCR, lists solely in-frame clones and lacks some. The table shows about 200,000 clones, with 80% to 90% occurring only once. CDR1 is SGHTA and CDR2 is FQGNSA in the germline V gene. The J segment lost 5 bases and the V segment lost 5 bases, leaving 11 bases of the junction unmatched. This CDR3 spans 15 amino acids. This chain joins TRBV7-2 and TRBJ2-5; the match to TRBD2 covers 7 bases. The receptor was isolated from a woman aged 25 to 39 in good health and CMV-seronegative. Material for sequencing was PBMCs. CDR3 in amino acids: CASSPRLAWSETQYF. CDR3 nucleotide sequence: TGTGCCAGCAGCCCACGACTAGCCTGGAGTGAGACCCAGTACTTC.